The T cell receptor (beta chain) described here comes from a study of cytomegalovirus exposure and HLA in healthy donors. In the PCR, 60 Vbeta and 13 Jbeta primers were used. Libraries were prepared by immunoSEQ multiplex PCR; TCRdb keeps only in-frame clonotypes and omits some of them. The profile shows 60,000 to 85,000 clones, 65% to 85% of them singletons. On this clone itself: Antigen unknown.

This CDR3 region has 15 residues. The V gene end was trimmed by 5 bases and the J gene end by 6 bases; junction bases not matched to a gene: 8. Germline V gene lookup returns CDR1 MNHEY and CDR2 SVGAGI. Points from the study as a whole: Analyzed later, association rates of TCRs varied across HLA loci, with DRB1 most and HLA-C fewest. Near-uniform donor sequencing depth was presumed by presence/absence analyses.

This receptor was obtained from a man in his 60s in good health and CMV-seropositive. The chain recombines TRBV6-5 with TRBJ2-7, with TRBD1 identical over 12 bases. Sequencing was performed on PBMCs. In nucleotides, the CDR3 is TGTGCCAGCAGTGTCCCCGGGACAGGGGGCTCCGAGCAGTACTTC. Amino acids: CASSVPGTGGSEQYF.